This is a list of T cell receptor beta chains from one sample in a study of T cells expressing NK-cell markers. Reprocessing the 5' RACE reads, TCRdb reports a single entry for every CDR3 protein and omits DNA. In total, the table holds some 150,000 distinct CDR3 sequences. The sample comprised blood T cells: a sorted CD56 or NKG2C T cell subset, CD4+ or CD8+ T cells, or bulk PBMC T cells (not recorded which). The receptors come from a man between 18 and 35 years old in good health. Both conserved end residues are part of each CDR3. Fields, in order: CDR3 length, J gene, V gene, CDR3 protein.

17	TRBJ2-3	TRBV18	CASLAQKVKSSTDTQYF
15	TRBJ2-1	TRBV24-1	CATSENIPAGGEQFF
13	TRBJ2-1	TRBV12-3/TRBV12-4	CASSVRDYNEQFF
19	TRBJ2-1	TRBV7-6	CASSSWPSGRKTAYNEQFF
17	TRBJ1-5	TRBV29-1	CSLRTGGHDYSNQPQHF
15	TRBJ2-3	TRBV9	CASSEGGASTDTQYF
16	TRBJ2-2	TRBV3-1	CASHHGFPVVGGELFF
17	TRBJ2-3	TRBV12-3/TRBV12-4	CASSLARKGLPTDTQYF
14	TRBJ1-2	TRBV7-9	CASSLGGARYGYTF
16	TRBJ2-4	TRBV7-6	CASSPVPSGAKNIQYF
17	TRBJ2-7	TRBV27	CASSPRLAGDNAYEQYF
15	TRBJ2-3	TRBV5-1	CASSWAGEGADTQYF
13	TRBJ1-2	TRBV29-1	CSVAAGAAYGYTF
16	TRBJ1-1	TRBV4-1	CASSQTSLLMNTEAFF
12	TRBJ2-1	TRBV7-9	CASSLGNNEQFF
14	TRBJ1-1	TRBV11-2	CASHRGQGANEAFF
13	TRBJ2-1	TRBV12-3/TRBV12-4	CASSFVQNNEQFF
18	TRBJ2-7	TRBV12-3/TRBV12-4	CASSLRSAASRLLYEQYF
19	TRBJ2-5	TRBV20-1	CSAPCRSGSPVCPKETQYF
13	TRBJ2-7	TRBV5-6	CASSGDTTYEQYF
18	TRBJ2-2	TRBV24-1	CATSGVPRGGQNTGELFF
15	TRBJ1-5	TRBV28	CASSLLRQGMMPQHF
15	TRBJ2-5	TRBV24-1	CATSDYGQGGETQYF
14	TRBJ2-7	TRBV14	CASSQEKAPNEQYF
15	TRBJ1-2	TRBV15	CATTQRAVSNYGYTF
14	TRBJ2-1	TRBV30	CAWSEGGRLNEQFF
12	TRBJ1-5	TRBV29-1	CSVAEAYQPQHF
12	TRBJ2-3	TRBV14	CASSGYTDTQYF
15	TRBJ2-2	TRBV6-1	CASGASLANTGELFF
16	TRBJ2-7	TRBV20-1	CSVRGYPGTSGLEQYF
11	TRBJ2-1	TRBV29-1	CSVEGRGEQFF
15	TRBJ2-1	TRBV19	CASSFTGAYLDEQFF
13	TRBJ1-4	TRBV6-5	CASSYSDNEKLFF
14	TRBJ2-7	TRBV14	CASSPLASAYEQYF
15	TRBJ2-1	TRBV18	CASSPPGQTYNEQFF
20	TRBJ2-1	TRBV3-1	CASSPTPGTSGSRLGNEQFF
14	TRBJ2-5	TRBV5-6	CASSLAPPQETQYF
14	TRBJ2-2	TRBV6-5	CASSYRTPLGELFF
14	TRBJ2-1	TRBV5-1	CASSFGGTGNEQFF
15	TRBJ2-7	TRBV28	CASSFVREDPYEQYF
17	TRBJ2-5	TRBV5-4	CASSQPGQGTQGETQYF
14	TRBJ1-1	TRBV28	CATQLFGGNTEAFF
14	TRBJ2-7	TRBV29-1	CSVDSTVQGYEQYF
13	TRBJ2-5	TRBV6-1	CASGTGGQETQYF
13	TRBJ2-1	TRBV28	CASSQPGFDEQFF